This is a list of T cell receptor beta chains from one sample in a study of breast tumors, draining lymph nodes, adjacent tissues. TCRdb re-called the multiplex PCR reads with MiXCR, one entry per CDR3 protein. Of around 230,000 distinct CDR3 sequences listed, under 40% are singletons. The sequenced sample consisted of axillary lymph node tissue. These TCRs come from a female donor with breast cancer. Some clones in this sample may be carry-over from other donors' samples. The CDR3 runs from the conserved cysteine through the conserved F or W. The order of the fields is D gene, clone size, J gene, V gene, CDR3 DNA, CDR3 protein. A D gene is named only where the DNA matches it firmly. Size is omitted from some rows. Given values are once, few, many or a class for expanded clones.

- | once | TRBJ2-3 | TRBV7-9 | TGTGCCAGCAGCTTAGCCCGGGGGCGGCAGCAGTATTTT | CASSLARGRQQYF
- | - | TRBJ1-1 | TRBV7-6 | TGTGCCAGCAGCTTACAGGGTGGTGAAGCTTTCTTT | CASSLQGGEAFF
- | - | TRBJ1-4 | TRBV7-9 | TGTGCCAGCACCGACACTCTTAATGAAAAACTGTTTTTT | CASTDTLNEKLFF
TRBD1 | many | TRBJ1-4 | TRBV5-1 | TGCGCCAGCAGCCGGGGACAGGGGCCAACTAATGAAAAACTGTTTTTT | CASSRGQGPTNEKLFF
- | many | TRBJ1-5 | TRBV7-3 | TGTGCCAGCAGTTCCCCTCGGGCAGGAAGAGGGCTATATAGCAATCAGCCCCAGCATTTT | CASSSPRAGRGLYSNQPQHF
- | many | TRBJ2-6 | TRBV10-3 | TGTGCCATCGGGGGTAGCGGGGCCAACGTCCTGACTTTC | CAIGGSGANVLTF
- | few | TRBJ1-5 | TRBV7-2 | TGTGCCAGCAGCTTAATAGTTGGGGGGGAGACCCAGCATTTT | CASSLIVGGETQHF
TRBD2 | few | TRBJ2-1 | TRBV30 | TGTGCCTGGAGTACGGGACTAGCGGGAGATGAGCAGTTCTTC | CAWSTGLAGDEQFF
TRBD2 | many | TRBJ2-7 | TRBV30 | TGTGCCTGGAGTCCGCTAGCGGGAGGCTACGAGCAGTACTTC | CAWSPLAGGYEQYF
TRBD2 | many | TRBJ2-1 | TRBV29-1 | TGCAGCGTTGCTAGCGGGAGTGGTGAGCAGTTCTTC | CSVASGSGEQFF
- | - | TRBJ2-5 | TRBV10-3 | TGTGCCGCATCGCGTGGAGGGACCCCCAGGGAGACCCAGTACTTC | CAASRGGTPRETQYF
- | - | TRBJ1-6 | TRBV2 | TGTGCCAGCAGGGGGACTAGCGGCGCCTATAATTCACCCCTCCACTTT | CASRGTSGAYNSPLHF
- | many | TRBJ1-2 | TRBV15 | TGTGCCACCAGCAGAGAACCGGATGTGGAGGGCTACACCTTC | CATSREPDVEGYTF
- | many | TRBJ2-1 | TRBV24-1 | TGTGCCACCAGTGGGCGGACCAGCCGTCCTGAGCAGTTCTTC | CATSGRTSRPEQFF
- | many | TRBJ1-6 | TRBV7-2 | TGTGCCAGCAGCTTAGGAAAGGGACCCCAATCACCCCTCCACTTT | CASSLGKGPQSPLHF
- | many | TRBJ2-3 | TRBV12-3/TRBV12-4 | TGTGCCAGCAGCCGACATGGGGCCAGCACAGATACGCAGTATTTT | CASSRHGASTDTQYF
TRBD2 | many | TRBJ2-2 | TRBV12-3/TRBV12-4 | TGTGCCAGCAGTTTAAGGCGGGGGTGGAACACCGGGGAGCTGTTTTTT | CASSLRRGWNTGELFF
TRBD2 | - | TRBJ2-2 | TRBV7-9 | TGTGCCAGCAGCTCGGGGACTAGCGGGAGGGCCAGCACCGGGGAGCTGTTTTTT | CASSSGTSGRASTGELFF
TRBD1 | many | TRBJ2-6 | TRBV9 | TGTGCCAGCAGCACGCGGACAGGGGGATTCTCTGGGGCCAACGTCCTGACTTTC | CASSTRTGGFSGANVLTF